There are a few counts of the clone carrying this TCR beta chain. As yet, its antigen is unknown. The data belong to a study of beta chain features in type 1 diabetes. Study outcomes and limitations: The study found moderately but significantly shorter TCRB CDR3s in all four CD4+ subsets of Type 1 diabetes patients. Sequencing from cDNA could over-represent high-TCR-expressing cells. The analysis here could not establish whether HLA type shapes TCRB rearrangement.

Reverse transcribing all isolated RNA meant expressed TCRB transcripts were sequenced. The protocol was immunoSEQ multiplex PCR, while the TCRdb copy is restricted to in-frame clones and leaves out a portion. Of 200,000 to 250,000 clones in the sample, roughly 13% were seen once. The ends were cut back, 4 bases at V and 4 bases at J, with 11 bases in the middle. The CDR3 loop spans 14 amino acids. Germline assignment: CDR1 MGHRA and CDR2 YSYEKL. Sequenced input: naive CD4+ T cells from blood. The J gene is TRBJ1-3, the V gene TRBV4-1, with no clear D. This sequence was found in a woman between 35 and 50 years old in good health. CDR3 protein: CASSRFLAGNTIYF. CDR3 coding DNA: TGCGCCAGCAGCCGATTTTTAGCCGGAAACACCATATATTTT.